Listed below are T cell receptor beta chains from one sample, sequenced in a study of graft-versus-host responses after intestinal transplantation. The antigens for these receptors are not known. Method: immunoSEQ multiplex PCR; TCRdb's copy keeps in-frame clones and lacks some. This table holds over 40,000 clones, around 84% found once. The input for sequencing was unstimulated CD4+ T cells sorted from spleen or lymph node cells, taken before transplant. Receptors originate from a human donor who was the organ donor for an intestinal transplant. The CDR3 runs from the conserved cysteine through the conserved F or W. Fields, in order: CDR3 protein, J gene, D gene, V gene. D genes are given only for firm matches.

CASFRGVADESTEAFF,TRBJ1-1,-,TRBV18
CATSRSGGTRETQYF,TRBJ2-5,-,TRBV15
CASSSGTSPEQYF,TRBJ2-7,TRBD2,TRBV7-6
CASRIRLAGGSDTQYF,TRBJ2-3,TRBD2,TRBV7-2
CASSPSGRSVYEQYF,TRBJ2-7,TRBD2,TRBV7-2
CASSSIPLTGGRNEQFF,TRBJ2-1,TRBD2,TRBV7-2
CASSYSSAGRLAEAFF,TRBJ1-1,-,TRBV6-5
CASSVSGLHNEQFF,TRBJ2-1,-,TRBV10-1
CAWSVAPGKLFF,TRBJ1-4,-,TRBV30
CAWSVGGRTDTQYF,TRBJ2-3,-,TRBV30
CASRKLAGANEQFF,TRBJ2-1,TRBD2,TRBV11-2
CASSQDLYGGNTGELFF,TRBJ2-2,-,TRBV4-1
CASSPGGELGYNEQFF,TRBJ2-1,TRBD2,TRBV7-9
CASSRTPTGLTGELFF,TRBJ2-2,-,TRBV5-5
CASSLAGTGIYNEQFF,TRBJ2-1,TRBD1,TRBV7-8
CVRSREDRDSYEQYF,TRBJ2-7,-,TRBV7-5
CASSMTGAGYTF,TRBJ1-2,TRBD1,TRBV19
CASSQTSHNEQFF,TRBJ2-1,TRBD2,TRBV4-1
CASSLGPISTDTQYF,TRBJ2-3,-,TRBV5-1
CASGELTRGTEAFF,TRBJ1-1,-,TRBV7-9
CAISVRQGPTNYGYTF,TRBJ1-2,TRBD1,TRBV10-3
CASKGPGYEQYF,TRBJ2-7,-,TRBV28
CASSRRQGLNTEAFF,TRBJ1-1,TRBD1,TRBV19
CASSALQGPKHYGYTF,TRBJ1-2,-,TRBV7-9
CASRGPGPSYEQYF,TRBJ2-7,-,TRBV27
CATSRGGPYYGYTF,TRBJ1-2,-,TRBV15
CASSVGTYENIQYF,TRBJ2-4,-,TRBV19
CASSLVGDSGNTIYF,TRBJ1-3,-,TRBV7-2
CARRLWDRGWTGELFF,TRBJ2-2,TRBD1,TRBV19
CASSYFASGGDTQYF,TRBJ2-3,TRBD2,TRBV6-5
CASSQVTGGYHQPQHF,TRBJ1-5,TRBD1,TRBV4-1
CSATVGDTEAFF,TRBJ1-1,-,TRBV29-1
CASSPDSKVSPLHF,TRBJ1-6,-,TRBV2
CASRTTLQETQYF,TRBJ2-5,-,TRBV25-1
CASTSGGGGDTQYF,TRBJ2-3,TRBD2,TRBV7-6